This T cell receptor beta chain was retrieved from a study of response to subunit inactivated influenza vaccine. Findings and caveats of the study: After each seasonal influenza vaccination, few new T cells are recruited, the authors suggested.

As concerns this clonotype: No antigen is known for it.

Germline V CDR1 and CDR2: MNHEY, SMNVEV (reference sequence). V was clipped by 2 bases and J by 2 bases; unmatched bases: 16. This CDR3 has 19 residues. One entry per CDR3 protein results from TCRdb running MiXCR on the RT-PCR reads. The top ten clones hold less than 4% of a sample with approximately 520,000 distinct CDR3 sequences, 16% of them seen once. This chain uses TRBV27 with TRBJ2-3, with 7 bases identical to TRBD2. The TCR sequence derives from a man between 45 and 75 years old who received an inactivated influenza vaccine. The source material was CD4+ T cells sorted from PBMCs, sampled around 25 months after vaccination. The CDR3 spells CASSLLGGFDGSNTDTQYF. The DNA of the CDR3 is TGTGCCAGCAGTTTACTGGGGGGGTTTGATGGGTCTAACACAGATACGCAGTATTTT.